These 16 T cell receptor beta chains were sequenced from one sample in a study of blood T cell repertoires in COVID-19. Clones were read by immunoSEQ multiplex PCR, and TCRdb kept only the in-frame ones, dropping some. The sample yields around 140,000 clones, approximately 82% seen once. Sequenced sample: peripheral blood. These receptors all come from a man between 60 and 75 years old with active or convalescent COVID-19.

The V gene is TRBV18, the J gene TRBJ2-7; TRBD1 agrees at 8 bases. This CDR3 has 14 residues. After removal of 3 bases from V and 7 bases from J, the junction contained 8 bases not matched to a gene. In germline, CDR1 is KGHSH, CDR2 LQKENI. CDR3 protein: CASSPPGQALEQYV. The DNA for the CDR3 is TGTGCCAGCTCACCCCCGGGACAGGCCTTAGAGCAGTACGTC.

The chain links TRBV4-3 to TRBJ2-1, with a possible D match to TRBD1 (6 bases). Trimming pared 4 bases from V and 5 bases from J, leaving 12 bases between. The V gene's germline CDR1 is LGHNA and CDR2 YSLEER. This CDR3 comprises 14 residues. The CDR3 DNA reads as TGCGCCAGCAGCCTTGGGACACGAAACAATGAGCAGTTCTTC. Encoded protein: CASSLGTRNNEQFF.

The chain links TRBV11-3 to TRBJ1-1; 8 bases line up with TRBD1. Trimming took 1 base from V and 4 from J; bases not matched to a gene: 8. Germline CDR1 and CDR2: SGHNT and YENEEA. The CDR3 covers 16 residues. The DNA of the CDR3 is TGTGCCAGCAGCTTAGCCGGACAGGGACCGGCCACTGAAGCTTTCTTT. As protein: CASSLAGQGPATEAFF.

This clone was counted a few times. The CDR3 region is CASSRGQGVNTEAFF. CDR3 sequence (DNA): TGTGCCAGCTCACGCGGACAGGGAGTCAACACTGAAGCTTTCTTT. The chain is built from TRBV18 and TRBJ1-1; 8 bases align to TRBD1. CDR1 and CDR2 (germline): KGHSH, LQKENI. With V trimmed by 4 bases and J by 2 bases, 6 bases remained unmatched. The CDR3 runs to 15 residues.

This clone occurred a few times. The V and J genes are TRBV25-1 and TRBJ2-3, with TRBD2 as a possible D gene (6 bases). There are 15 residues in the CDR3. Trimming left V 4 bases short and J 5 bases short, with 16 bases between. The germline V gene has CDR1 MGHDK and CDR2 SYGVNS. DNA of the CDR3: TGTGCCAGCAGTGTGACTAGAGTGGGATTAGATACGCAGTATTTT. Translating gives CASSVTRVGLDTQYF.

The V call is TRBV7-9, the J call TRBJ1-2, with TRBD1 as a possible D gene (6 bases). The V end was cut by 4 bases, the J end by 4 bases, with 16 bases between. The CDR3 sequence is 15 residues long. In germline, CDR1 is SEHNR, CDR2 FQNEAQ (reference sequence). The CDR3 nucleotides are TGTGCCAGCAGCTCGTCGGGGACAAGCTCCTATGGCTACACCTTC. It codes for CASSSSGTSSYGYTF.

This clone was counted many times. The chain couples TRBV4-3 to TRBJ1-5; the match to TRBD1 covers 8 bases. Per germline, CDR1 LGHNA and CDR2 YSLEER. The CDR3 has 16 amino acids. The junction had 10 bases not matched to a gene; V was cut back by 3 bases and J by 6 bases. CDR3 residues: CASSHEDRDYAQPQHF. The CDR3 DNA reads TGCGCCAGCAGCCATGAGGACAGGGATTACGCTCAGCCCCAGCATTTT.

CDR3 protein: CAWSAAYSNQPQHF. CDR3 sequence (DNA): TGTGCCTGGAGTGCTGCCTATAGCAATCAGCCCCAGCATTTT. The J gene is TRBJ1-5, the V gene TRBV30; D is uncertain. V lost 1 base, J lost 0 bases, and 7 bases lay in between. The CDR3 contains 14 residues. Per the germline V gene, CDR1 is GTSNPN and CDR2 is SVGIG (reference sequence).

The chain employs TRBV13 and TRBJ1-4; tentative D call: TRBD1 (6 bases). The germline V and J ends were trimmed by 2 bases and 4 bases, with 11 bases remaining between them. The germline V gene has CDR1 PRHDT and CDR2 FYEKMQ (reference sequence). The length of the CDR3 is 15 residues. The CDR3 here is CASSLKQGVNEKLFF. The DNA for the CDR3 is TGTGCCAGCAGCTTAAAACAGGGAGTTAATGAAAAACTGTTTTTT.

This clone was recorded only once. The rearrangement joins TRBV12-5 to TRBJ1-2; D not resolved. The CDR3 is made up of 12 amino acids. Trimming removed 3 bases from V and 13 bases from J, with 15 bases in between. The germline gives CDR1 LGHNT, CDR2 FRNRAP. CDR3 sequence (DNA): TGTGCTAGTGGTTTAGGCGGGTGGGAGAGCACCTTC. This codes for CASGLGGWESTF.

This clone was counted between two and nine times. The chain uses TRBV7-8 and TRBJ1-4; D is undetermined. Germline V gene sequence: CDR1 SGHVS, CDR2 FQNEAQ. V was trimmed by 2 bases and J by 4 bases, leaving 11 bases between them. This CDR3 contains 15 residues. The DNA for the CDR3 is TGTGCCAGCAGCTTAAAACGGGGATTTAATGAAAAACTGTTTTTT. It codes for CASSLKRGFNEKLFF. Supplemented by reference TRBV7-8 and TRBJ1-4, the full variable domain reads GAGVSQSPRYKVAKRGQDVALRCDPISGHVSLFWYQQALGQGPEFLTYFQNEAQLDKSGLPSDRFFAERPEGSVSTLKIQRTQQEDSAVYLCASSLKRGFNEKLFFGSGTQLSVL.

The chain joins TRBV19 to TRBJ2-6, with D tentatively TRBD2 (5 bases). The germline V gene has CDR1 LNHDA and CDR2 SQIVND (reference sequence). CDR3 length: 18 residues. With 1 base removed from V and 0 bases from J, the gap between germline ends came to 13 bases. The CDR3 spells CASSIGGRDYSGANVLTF. In DNA form, the CDR3 reads TGTGCCAGTAGTATAGGTGGACGGGATTACTCTGGGGCCAACGTCCTGACTTTC.

A few counts support this clone. V is TRBV4-2 and J is TRBJ1-6; D uncertain. V lost 0 bases to trimming and J lost 10 bases, with 16 bases between them. Germline lookup yields CDR1 LGHNA and CDR2 YNFKEQ. CDR3 length: 16 amino acids. The CDR3 here is CASSQDHLAGRSPLHF. The CDR3 DNA follows: TGTGCCAGCAGCCAAGATCATTTGGCGGGCCGATCACCCCTCCACTTT.

This sequence joins TRBV7-2 and TRBJ2-2, with a tentative D call TRBD2 (6 bases). Germline V gene lookup returns CDR1 SGHTA and CDR2 FQGNSA. V was clipped by 5 bases and J by 5 bases, with 18 bases between them. This CDR3 region has 16 residues. CDR3 sequence reads: CASSAGSNRGTGELFF. The CDR3 bases are TGTGCCAGCAGCGCTGGGTCTAACCGGGGGACCGGGGAGCTGTTTTTT. The whole variable domain, remainder taken from reference TRBV7-2 and TRBJ2-2, is GAGVSQSPSNKVTEKGKDVELRCDPISGHTALYWYRQSLGQGLEFLIYFQGNSAPDKSGLPSDRFSAERTGGSVSTLTIQRTQQEDSAVYLCASSAGSNRGTGELFFGEGSRLTVL.

V gene TRBV11-2 combines with J gene TRBJ2-1, with D perhaps matching TRBD1 (6 bases). Trimming shortened V by 5 bases and J by 6 bases, and 20 bases separated the two germline ends. CDR1 is SGHAT and CDR2 is FQNNGV in the germline V gene. There are 16 residues in the CDR3. The CDR3 here is CASSPPGWGRINEQFF. CDR3 DNA: TGTGCCAGCAGCCCACCTGGTTGGGGGCGCATCAATGAGCAGTTCTTC. Supplemented by reference TRBV11-2 and TRBJ2-1, the full variable domain reads EAGVAQSPRYKIIEKRQSVAFWCNPISGHATLYWYQQILGQGPKLLIQFQNNGVVDDSQLPKDRFSAERLKGVDSTLKIQPAKLEDSAVYLCASSPPGWGRINEQFFGPGTRLTVL.

The V and J genes are TRBV30 and TRBJ2-1; D not resolved. The CDR3 loop spans 12 amino acids. Germline V gene sequence: CDR1 GTSNPN, CDR2 SVGIG (reference sequence). V was clipped by 5 bases and J by 10 bases, with 15 bases between them. The CDR3 DNA follows: TGTGCCTGGGGAGCTATGATGCGGGAGCAGTTCTTC. This sequence encodes CAWGAMMREQFF.